This T cell receptor beta chain was identified in a study of shared clonotypes between healthy human individuals. TCRdb's copy holds only in-frame clones and misses some; the assay was immunoSEQ multiplex PCR. The data hold just over 2,000,000 clones, with about 95% observed a single time. CD8 cells regarded as naive lacked CD45RO, were positively chosen for CCR7, and omitted terminally differentiated effector memory CD45RA+ cells. Germline loops: CDR1 LGHNA, CDR2 YSLEER. CDR3 length: 15 residues. The trim removed 3 bases at V and 2 bases at J, leaving 6 bases unmatched. V gene TRBV4-3 combines with J gene TRBJ2-7; 8 bases agree with TRBD2. The sequenced sample was naive CD8+ T cells sorted from blood. This receptor was taken from a man between 18 and 35 years old in good health. The CDR3: CASSHRSGGTYEQYF. As DNA, the CDR3 is TGCGCCAGCAGCCATCGGAGCGGGGGAACCTACGAGCAGTACTTC.